This T cell receptor beta chain is from a study of response to subunit inactivated influenza vaccine. Per germline, CDR1 SGDLS and CDR2 YYNGEE. V was pared by 0 bases and J by 4 bases, with 3 bases of the junction left unmatched. This CDR3 contains 15 residues. One entry per CDR3 protein, called by TCRdb with MiXCR from the RT-PCR reads. The sample records a few hundred thousand distinct CDR3 sequences, 14% being singletons. The receptor comes from a man aged 50 to 60 who received an inactivated influenza vaccine. Source: PBMCs from blood, taken less than 13 days after vaccination. This chain links TRBV9 with TRBJ2-1; 8 bases agree with TRBD2. CDR3 region: CASSVERGPYNEQFF. As DNA, the CDR3 is TGTGCCAGCAGCGTAGAGCGGGGGCCTTACAATGAGCAGTTCTTC.